Included here is one T cell receptor (beta chain) sequence, with context. Authors' analysis steps: Using reference gene primer amplification, nucleated cell counts were estimated. Libraries were prepared by immunoSEQ multiplex PCR; TCRdb keeps only in-frame clonotypes and omits some of them. That table is the source of V, J and clone size, and D and trimming were worked out from the DNA. The sample lists 150,000 to 200,000 clones, under 85% occurring once. This sample was taken from a study of blood T cell repertoires in COVID-19. Study details: PBMCs, B-cell-depleted T cells, or T cells provided the cDNA or gDNA that made up the material.

Followed over time, Seattle patients had been enrolled while infection was active. The sequencing sample was made of peripheral blood. The origin of this receptor is a woman between 70 and 85 years old with COVID-19, enrolled during active disease.

In nucleotides, the CDR3 is TGTGCCAGCAGCTCCACGAGCGGATTCACTGAAGCTTTCTTT. This codes for CASSSTSGFTEAFF. The chain is built from TRBV11-1 and TRBJ1-1, with D uncertain. V was pared by 4 bases and J by 4 bases, with 13 bases between. The CDR3 is 14 amino acids. Germline lookup yields CDR1 SGHAT and CDR2 FQDESV (reference sequence).